These 15 T cell receptor beta chains were all obtained from the same sample, sequenced in a study of vaccination effects on CD4 cells after COVID-19. These receptors have no identified antigens. Before sequencing took place, the ViraFEST assay used viral peptide pools to expand antigen-specific CD4+ T cells. Cells that had been cultured for roughly ten days were the source of isolated CD4+ T cells. The healthy vaccine recipients, who had no prior SARS-CoV-2 infection, showed negative nucleocapsid antibodies. The table came from immunoSEQ multiplex PCR; TCRdb's copy has only in-frame clones and leaves some out. The data contain 71,000 or so clones, around 76% of them singletons. Sequencing was performed on CD4+ T cells from PBMCs cultured with HCoV-OC43 spike peptides, taken before COVID-19 vaccination. Described subset: HCoV-OC43 spike overlapping peptide pool stimulation. These TCRs come from a human donor who received a COVID-19 vaccine.

The gene calls are TRBV11-3 and TRBJ2-3; D is ambiguous. The germline CDR1 and CDR2 sequences are SGHNT and YENEEA. V lost 1 base and J 4 bases, leaving 6 bases between the germline ends. The CDR3 extends over 13 amino acids. The CDR3 region has the DNA TGTGCCAGCAGCTTAGGTGCTGCAGATACGCAGTATTTT. Translation: CASSLGAADTQYF. The full variable domain, with the rest looked up from reference TRBV11-3 and TRBJ2-3, is EAGVVQSPRYKIIEKKQPVAFWCNPISGHNTLYWYLQNLGQGPELLIRYENEEAVDDSQLPKDRFSAERLKGVDSTLKIQPAELGDSAVYLCASSLGAADTQYFGPGTRLTVL.

The chain employs TRBV30 and TRBJ1-3; no clear D gene. The germline CDR1 and CDR2 sequences are GTSNPN and SVGIG (reference sequence). The CDR3 has 12 residues. V was cut by 0 bases and J by 8 bases, with 8 bases left in between. The CDR3 sequence is CAWSVQGDTIYF. CDR3 bases: TGTGCCTGGAGTGTACAAGGAGACACCATATATTTT.

The chain is built from TRBV5-8 and TRBJ1-5; 7 bases align to TRBD1. Germline assignment: CDR1 SGHTS and CDR2 YDEGEE. Unmatched junction bases numbered 7, after V lost 0 bases and J lost 4 bases. CDR3 length: 16 residues. The CDR3 loop reads CASSLAGQGGNQPQHF. Written as DNA, the CDR3 is TGTGCCAGCAGCTTGGCCGGGCAGGGGGGGAATCAGCCCCAGCATTTT.

The chain recombines TRBV5-1 with TRBJ1-1; TRBD1 aligns across 8 bases. V shed 4 bases, J shed 0 bases, and the junction held 8 bases outside the gene matches. Germline V gene sequence: CDR1 SGHRS, CDR2 YFSETQ. The CDR3 is 16 residues long. The CDR3 loop is CASSRNRDRMNTEAFF. In DNA form, the CDR3 reads TGCGCCAGCAGCAGAAACCGGGACAGGATGAACACTGAAGCTTTCTTT.

The chain combines TRBV10-3 with TRBJ2-3; 7 bases are shared with TRBD1. Germline V gives CDR1 ENHRY, CDR2 SYGVKD. V lost 4 bases to trimming and J lost 0 bases; unmatched junction nucleotides: 4. CDR3 length: 15 amino acids. This CDR3 is CAISGTGLSTDTQYF. CDR3 DNA sequence: TGTGCCATCAGTGGGACAGGACTTAGCACAGATACGCAGTATTTT.

The count of this clone is one. This chain joins TRBV7-9 and TRBJ2-7; D is unresolved. The length of the CDR3 is 18 residues. V was pared by 0 bases and J by 0 bases, with 18 bases between. Germline CDR1 reads SEHNR; CDR2 reads FQNEAQ (reference sequence). CDR3 bases: TGTGCCAGCAGCTTAGCTACCCCAACCGATAAAAGCTCCTACGAGCAGTACGTC. This encodes CASSLATPTDKSSYEQYV.

This sequence joins TRBV27 and TRBJ2-1, with D unresolved. The CDR3 runs to 11 residues. The V end lost 5 bases, the J end lost 9 bases, and 8 bases lay between the germline ends. CDR1 is MNHEY and CDR2 is SMNVEV in the germline V gene (reference sequence). Written as DNA, the CDR3 is TGTGCCAGCAGTCCTGGCAGTGAGCAGTTCTTC. It encodes CASSPGSEQFF.

The chain links TRBV29-1 to TRBJ2-5, with D unclear. V was shortened by 8 bases and J by 2 bases, with 15 bases between the two germline ends. The CDR3 contains 13 residues. The germline V gene encodes CDR1 SQVTM and CDR2 ANQGSEA. Written as DNA, the CDR3 is TGCAGCACAAACGAAGGACGGCAAGAGACCCAGTACTTC. Amino acids: CSTNEGRQETQYF.

The chain uses TRBV30 and TRBJ2-3; D ambiguous. The germline V gene has CDR1 GTSNPN and CDR2 SVGIG (reference sequence). Trimming left V 1 base short and J 2 bases short, with 16 bases between. This CDR3 is 16 amino acids long. This chain's CDR3 is CAWSAAAQGYTDTQYF. The CDR3 bases are TGTGCCTGGAGTGCGGCCGCTCAAGGGTACACAGATACGCAGTATTTT.

The chain couples TRBV18 to TRBJ1-6; TRBD1 matches at 7 bases. J lost 7 bases, V lost 4 bases, and 10 bases had no gene match. Germline CDR1 is KGHSH and CDR2 is LQKENI. The CDR3 is 16 amino acids. CDR3 DNA sequence: TGTGCCAGCTCACAGTCGCGTGGGACAGCGAATTCACCCCTCCACTTT. It translates to CASSQSRGTANSPLHF.

There are a few counts of this clone. The chain uses TRBV30 and TRBJ1-4; weak D call: TRBD1 (5 bases). Germline CDR1 GTSNPN, CDR2 SVGIG (reference sequence). The CDR3 runs to 15 residues. Deletions cut 5 bases from V and 0 bases from J, with 13 bases between. The CDR3 here is CAWGPGRSTNEKLFF. CDR3 sequence (DNA): TGTGCCTGGGGGCCAGGGAGGTCAACTAATGAAAAACTGTTTTTT. Variable domain in full (rest from reference TRBV30 and TRBJ1-4): SQTIHQWPATLVQPVGSPLSLECTVEGTSNPNLYWYRQAAGRGLQLLFYSVGIGQISSEVPQNLSASRPQDRQFILSSKKLLLSDSGFYLCAWGPGRSTNEKLFFGSGTQLSVL.

The chain carries TRBV7-3 and TRBJ2-3; D might be TRBD1 or TRBD2, each matching 6 bases. The germline CDR1 and CDR2 sequences are SGHTA and FQGTGA. V lost 1 base to trimming and J lost 2 bases, with 13 bases between them. CDR3 length equals 16 residues. Written as DNA, the CDR3 is TGTGCCAGCAGCTTAAGTCCGGGGGCCACCACAGATACGCAGTATTTT. It specifies CASSLSPGATTDTQYF.

This clone was seen more than once but under ten times. This chain joins TRBV6-2 or TRBV6-3 and TRBJ2-2; D not certain. CDR1 and CDR2 (germline): MNHEY, SVGEGT. Trimming removed 2 bases from V and 0 bases from J, with 4 bases in between. CDR3 length: 14 residues. CDR3 sequence reads: CASSYLPNTGELFF. The CDR3, as DNA: TGTGCCAGCAGTTACCTCCCGAACACCGGGGAGCTGTTTTTT.

This clone has a single count. The genes are TRBV5-1 and TRBJ2-6; D not certain. Germline V CDR1 and CDR2: SGHRS, YFSETQ. V was shortened by 2 bases and J by 0 bases, with 12 bases between the two germline ends. This CDR3 has 17 residues. CDR3 sequence (DNA): TGCGCCAGCAGCTTTGATACTCCTGACTCTGGGGCCAACGTCCTGACTTTC. Its translation is CASSFDTPDSGANVLTF.

DNA for the CDR3: TGTGCCAGCAGTGCTCAGGGCAAAGATACGCAGTATTTT. This encodes CASSAQGKDTQYF. The chain joins TRBV6-4 to TRBJ2-3, with a weak D call TRBD1 (5 bases). Trimming left V 4 bases short and J 5 bases short, with 10 bases between. Germline CDR1 and CDR2: MRHNA and SNTAGT. The CDR3 runs 13 residues.